This T cell receptor (beta chain) was profiled in a study of shared clonotypes between healthy human individuals. This CDR3 is built from 16 residues. Germline loops: CDR1 SGHNT, CDR2 YYREEE (reference sequence). V was clipped by 3 bases and J by 8 bases, with 23 bases between them. Using immunoSEQ multiplex PCR, the repertoire was profiled, and TCRdb retains in-frame clones only, with some absent. The sample consists of around 550,000 clones, around 96% of them appearing once. Naive CD8 cells comprised CD45RO-negative, CCR7-positively selected cells, excluding terminally differentiated effector memory CD45RA+ cells.

Source material: naive CD8+ T cells sorted from blood. The sequence was obtained from a woman aged 25-40 years in good health. J is TRBJ1-2 and V is TRBV5-4; D perhaps matches TRBD1 (6 bases). The CDR3 DNA sequence: TGTGCCAGCAGCTCCGCTCCGGGGGGAGGGGGTGGCGGCTACACCTTC. It is translated as CASSSAPGGGGGGYTF.